This T cell receptor (beta chain) was sequenced in a study of T-cell memory formation after mild COVID-19. For the study at large: The study found TCR clusters largely donor specific.

TCRdb itself ran the 5' RACE reads through MiXCR, one entry per CDR3 protein. The sample includes about 88,000 distinct CDR3 sequences, about 23% seen only once; the top ten take roughly 40%. This CDR3 has 11 amino acids. Germline CDR1 is LNHDA and CDR2 is SQIVND (reference sequence). V was pared by 9 bases and J by 0 bases, with 4 bases between. This clonotype was found many times. Material: PBMCs or a T cell subset sorted from them (not recorded which). The V call is TRBV19, the J call TRBJ2-3; no definite D call. The clonotype comes from a man between 18 and 29 years old who had mild COVID-19 (a few samples of this study predate the infection). Cell type and time point are not known. CDR3 nucleotides: TGTGCCAGGACTAGCACAGATACGCAGTATTTT. It yields the protein CARTSTDTQYF. The full variable domain, in which reference TRBV19 and TRBJ2-3 provide the parts outside the CDR3, is DGGITQSPKYLFRKEGQNVTLSCEQNLNHDAMYWYRQDPGQGLRLIYYSQIVNDFQKGDIAEGYSVSREKKESFPLTVTSAQKNPTAFYLCARTSTDTQYFGPGTRLTVL.